The 6 T cell receptor beta chains in this list originate from one sample, sequenced in a study of shared clonotypes between healthy human individuals. Libraries were prepared by immunoSEQ multiplex PCR; TCRdb keeps only in-frame clonotypes and omits some of them. The sample carries roughly 2,500,000 clones, 93% recorded once. Sequencing was performed on naive CD4+ T cells from PBMCs. As for subset: CD45RA+ positively selected. These receptors were taken from a man younger than 35 in good health. Some clones in this sample may be carry-over from other donors' samples.

The chain carries TRBV28 and TRBJ2-3, with D possibly matching TRBD2 (5 bases). This CDR3 contains 14 residues. The V gene's germline CDR1 is MDHEN and CDR2 SYDVKM. The V and J ends lost 6 bases and 1 base respectively, with 11 bases between them. This chain's CDR3 is CASRDSPGTDTQYF. CDR3 sequence (DNA): TGTGCCAGCAGGGACTCCCCGGGCACAGATACGCAGTATTTT.

The chain couples TRBV5-8 to TRBJ1-5; no clear D gene. This CDR3 region has 16 residues. V shed 6 bases and J shed 0 bases, with 16 bases lying between them. Germline assignment: CDR1 SGHTS and CDR2 YDEGEE. DNA of the CDR3: TGTGCCAGCACCCCCCGAACAGTGTATAGCAATCAGCCCCAGCATTTT. Translated: CASTPRTVYSNQPQHF.

The chain is built from TRBV29-1 and TRBJ1-2; D perhaps matches TRBD1 (5 bases). The CDR3 sequence is 12 residues long. Looked up from germline, CDR1 is SQVTM and CDR2 is ANQGSEA. Trimming pared 3 bases from V and 5 bases from J, leaving 10 bases between. For the CDR3, the DNA is TGCAGCGTTGAGAAGACAGCGTATGGCTACACCTTC. Translation: CSVEKTAYGYTF.

The chain joins TRBV18 to TRBJ2-3, with 7 bases matching TRBD1. With V trimmed by 5 bases and J by 3 bases, 8 bases remained unmatched. CDR3 length equals 15 residues. Germline-derived CDR1 and CDR2 are KGHSH and LQKENI. The CDR3 DNA reads TGTGCCAGCTCATCAGACAGGGTCGGGACAGATACGCAGTATTTT. It codes for CASSSDRVGTDTQYF.

The chain has TRBV5-1 and TRBJ1-3; TRBD1 is a possible D gene (5 bases). V lost 0 bases, J lost 2 bases, and 12 bases lay in between. Germline V gene sequence: CDR1 SGHRS, CDR2 YFSETQ. This CDR3 contains 16 residues. CDR3 sequence: CASSLAPGSTGNTIYF. CDR3 coding DNA: TGCGCCAGCAGCTTGGCCCCAGGGAGCACTGGAAACACCATATATTTT.

The chain employs TRBV6-4 and TRBJ2-3; D is unresolved. Trimming removed 7 bases from V and 3 bases from J, with 14 bases in between. Per the germline V gene, CDR1 is MRHNA and CDR2 is SNTAGT. The CDR3 runs 14 residues. In DNA form, the CDR3 reads TGTGCCAGCAAGAAGACCCTCGGAACAGATACGCAGTATTTT. This codes for CASKKTLGTDTQYF.